This T cell receptor (beta chain) emerged from a study of monozygotic twins with inflammatory bowel disease. Whole-study results and caveats: IBD patients shared fewer clonotypes with others than healthy twins, especially with disease activity.

As concerns this clonotype: Its antigen is unidentified.

TCRdb re-called the 5' RACE reads and catalogs CDR3 proteins one per entry, DNA excluded. The specimen's table records approximately 400,000 distinct CDR3 sequences. The length of the CDR3 is 17 residues. The germline gives CDR1 MNHEY, CDR2 SMNVEV (reference sequence). The chain carries TRBV27 and TRBJ1-5; TCRdb returns TRBD1, unconfirmable since there is no DNA. Source material: blood. This sequence originates from a human donor with ulcerative colitis or Crohn's disease, or a healthy co-twin of an affected twin (not recorded which). The CDR3 here is CASSQHPARYSNQPQHF.